Following are 20 T cell receptor beta chains from one sample sequenced in a study of shared clonotypes between healthy human individuals. Some clones are missing from TCRdb's copy, which holds only in-frame ones; the method was immunoSEQ multiplex PCR. The sample gives fewer than 1.4 million clones, approximately 80% of which show up once; roughly 0.61% is in the top ten. Sequencing was performed on memory CD4+ T cells from PBMCs. Subset denoted: CD45RA-negative fraction. These receptors originate from a man aged 18 to 30 in good health. Some clones in this sample may be carry-over from other donors' samples.

The J gene is TRBJ2-1, the V gene TRBV5-1; 7 bases align to TRBD2. The CDR3 has 13 residues. Germline CDR1 SGHRS, CDR2 YFSETQ. V shed 1 base, J shed 9 bases, and the junction held 4 bases outside the gene matches. Here the CDR3 reads CASSLREGLEQFF. The CDR3 bases are TGCGCCAGCAGCTTGAGGGAGGGTCTTGAGCAGTTCTTC.

This chain joins TRBV5-1 and TRBJ2-3; 9 nucleotides agree with TRBD2. In germline, CDR1 is SGHRS, CDR2 YFSETQ. With V trimmed by 0 bases and J by 0 bases, 2 bases remained unmatched. The CDR3 extends over 16 amino acids. As DNA, the CDR3 is TGCGCCAGCAGCTTGGGTAGCGGGAGTAGCACAGATACGCAGTATTTT. It yields the protein CASSLGSGSSTDTQYF.

The chain employs TRBV9 and TRBJ2-3, with no clear D. The CDR3 consists of 13 residues. V was shortened by 3 bases and J by 3 bases, with 8 bases between the two germline ends. CDR1 and CDR2 (germline): SGDLS, YYNGEE. CDR3 DNA: TGTGCCAGCAGCGACCCTATTACAGATACGCAGTATTTT. Protein sequence: CASSDPITDTQYF.

Notes on this clone: Distinct nucleotide sequences in the sample also encode this CDR3. V and J are TRBV15 and TRBJ1-6, with 8 positions matching TRBD1. Germline-derived CDR1 and CDR2 are LNHNV and YYDKDF (reference sequence). This CDR3 has 15 residues. V lost 5 bases, J lost 10 bases, and 10 bases stayed unmatched. For the CDR3, the DNA is TGTGCCACCAGCCGACAGGGGAGTAGTCAGTCACCCCTCCACTTT. Its translation is CATSRQGSSQSPLHF.

V is TRBV7-2 and J is TRBJ2-2; 10 nucleotides align to TRBD2. Unmatched junction bases numbered 12, after V lost 2 bases and J lost 3 bases. This CDR3 is built from 19 residues. Germline V gives CDR1 SGHTA, CDR2 FQGNSA. CDR3 sequence: CASSLTVASGGLDTGELFF. In DNA form, the CDR3 reads TGTGCCAGCAGCTTAACGGTAGCTAGCGGGGGACTGGACACCGGGGAGCTGTTTTTT.

The gene calls are TRBV29-1 and TRBJ1-5; TRBD1 is a possible D gene (5 bases). V gave up 7 bases and J gave up 4 bases, with 14 bases separating them. The CDR3 contains 13 residues. Per germline, CDR1 SQVTM and CDR2 ANQGSEA. CDR3 coding DNA: TGCAGCGCCTCCGGGACGGAAAATCAGCCCCAGCATTTT. Translation: CSASGTENQPQHF.

This chain joins TRBV11-1 and TRBJ2-3, with 7 positions matching TRBD2. This CDR3 is 16 amino acids long. With V trimmed by 5 bases and J by 6 bases, 14 bases remained unmatched. Germline V gives CDR1 SGHAT, CDR2 FQDESV (reference sequence). CDR3 coding DNA: TGTGCCAGCAGCGTCCGGGCCCCAGGGAGGGCGGATACGCAGTATTTT. Residues: CASSVRAPGRADTQYF.

This clone was seen once. The chain links TRBV11-2 to TRBJ2-5; D gene uncertain. This CDR3 has 14 amino acids. V shed 2 bases and J shed 9 bases, with 16 bases lying between them. Germline lookup yields CDR1 SGHAT and CDR2 FQNNGV. The CDR3 DNA sequence: TGTGCCAGCAGCTTAAACAGCCTTAGTCTTTCCCAGTACTTC. It yields the protein CASSLNSLSLSQYF.

Comments on this clone: Within the sample, other DNA sequences also encode this same CDR3. This rearrangement joins TRBV27 to TRBJ2-6; perhaps D is TRBD1 or TRBD2 (5 bases each). V was pared by 9 bases and J by 1 base, with 10 bases between. Germline V gene lookup returns CDR1 MNHEY and CDR2 SMNVEV (reference sequence). The CDR3 contains 14 residues. CDR3 coding DNA: TGTGCCAGTAGTGGGGGATCTGGGGCCAACGTCCTGACTTTC. This codes for CASSGGSGANVLTF. Looking up the rest from reference TRBV27 and TRBJ2-6 gives the full variable domain: EAQVTQNPRYLITVTGKKLTVTCSQNMNHEYMSWYRQDPGLGLRQIYYSMNVEVTDKGDVPEGYKVSRKEKRNFPLILESPSPNQTSLYFCASSGGSGANVLTFGAGSRLTVL.

V gene TRBV11-2 combines with J gene TRBJ2-1; D uncertain. The germline CDR1 and CDR2 sequences are SGHAT and FQNNGV. CDR3 length equals 13 residues. The ends were cut back, 7 bases at V and 9 bases at J, with 16 bases in the middle. The DNA of the CDR3 is TGTGCCAGCACCCTAACCCAGCGCAGTGAGCAGTTCTTC. Translating gives CASTLTQRSEQFF.

The chain has TRBV27 and TRBJ2-7; no clear D gene. The CDR3 loop spans 13 amino acids. Germline CDR1 MNHEY, CDR2 SMNVEV (reference sequence). The ends were cut back, 2 bases at V and 0 bases at J, with 5 bases in the middle. CDR3 loop: CASSLQSSYEQYF. As DNA, the CDR3 is TGTGCCAGCAGTTTACAGAGCTCCTACGAGCAGTACTTC.

The V call is TRBV4-1, the J call TRBJ2-3; TRBD2 might be the D (6 bases). Trimming pared 10 bases from V and 6 bases from J, leaving 20 bases between. The V gene's germline CDR1 is MGHRA and CDR2 YSYEKL. This CDR3 region has 14 residues. For the CDR3, the DNA is TGCGCCACCAGGCGGAGGGGAAGATCGGATACGCAGTATTTT. Its translation: CATRRRGRSDTQYF.

As for this clone: Different DNA sequences within this sample yield the same CDR3. This chain connects TRBV29-1 to TRBJ1-1; possible D gene TRBD1, 5 bases. The CDR3 is 12 amino acids. The V gene lost 2 bases and the J gene lost 1 base, with 5 bases spanning the gap. Germline V lookup: CDR1 SQVTM, CDR2 ANQGSEA. CDR3 DNA: TGCAGCGTTGAAAGGGGGAACACTGAAGCTTTCTTT. Translation gives CSVERGNTEAFF.

The chain has TRBV4-3 and TRBJ2-1, with 7 bases matching TRBD2. The V gene end was trimmed by 4 bases and the J gene end by 10 bases; junction bases not matched to a gene: 13. The CDR3 spans 15 residues. CDR1 LGHNA and CDR2 YSLEER come from the germline V gene. This chain's CDR3 is CASSPHTSEPGEQFF. In nucleotides, the CDR3 is TGCGCCAGCAGCCCCCATACTAGCGAGCCAGGGGAGCAGTTCTTC.

The rearrangement uses TRBV28 and TRBJ1-5, with D uncertain. Germline V gene data show CDR1 as MDHEN and CDR2 as SYDVKM. The germline V and J ends were trimmed by 7 bases and 5 bases, with 18 bases remaining between them. The CDR3 is made up of 15 amino acids. CDR3 DNA: TGTGCCAGCATGACTGCAGGTTCAGGCGATCAGCCCCAGCATTTT. As protein: CASMTAGSGDQPQHF. The full variable domain, rest sourced from reference TRBV28 and TRBJ1-5, is DVKVTQSSRYLVKRTGEKVFLECVQDMDHENMFWYRQDPGLGLRLIYFSYDVKMKEKGDIPEGYSVSREKKERFSLILESASTNQTSMYLCASMTAGSGDQPQHFGDGTRLSIL.

The chain combines TRBV27 with TRBJ2-5, with a weak D call TRBD1 (6 bases). Between the trimmed V and J ends, which lost 3 bases and 1 base, there was a span of 12 bases. CDR1 is MNHEY, CDR2 SMNVEV, per germline (reference sequence). The CDR3 length is 15 residues. The CDR3 loop is CASSFGQLTQETQYF. DNA of the CDR3: TGTGCCAGCAGTTTCGGACAGTTAACCCAAGAGACCCAGTACTTC.

The chain employs TRBV10-3 and TRBJ2-2, with 8 bases identical to TRBD2. V shed 10 bases and J 1 base; nucleotides not matched to a gene: 5. The CDR3 runs to 14 residues. Germline-derived CDR1 and CDR2 are ENHRY and SYGVKD. In DNA, the CDR3 is TGTGCCACCGGGGGGGCTCAGAACACCGGGGAGCTGTTTTTT. Translating it yields CATGGAQNTGELFF.

CDR3 in DNA: TGTGCCAGCGGCGTTGGGGACAATGAGCAGTTCTTC. This sequence encodes CASGVGDNEQFF. The genes are TRBV6-5 and TRBJ2-1, with no clear D. The CDR3 has 12 residues. CDR1 MNHEY and CDR2 SVGAGI come from the germline V gene. The ends were cut back, 8 bases at V and 5 bases at J, with 10 bases in the middle.

The rearrangement uses TRBV21-1 and TRBJ1-2. TRBV21-1 corresponds to a pseudogene. The CDR3 runs to 15 residues. CDR3 bases: TGTGCCAGCAGCAAAGTGTCAGAGACTAACTATGGCTACACCTTC. Translated: CASSKVSETNYGYTF.

V usage is TRBV9 and J usage is TRBJ1-1, with D uncertain. Trimming took off 4 bases at V and 0 bases at J, with 13 bases between the two ends. CDR3 length equals 15 residues. Germline CDR1 SGDLS, CDR2 YYNGEE. The CDR3 reads CASSPLRTVNTEAFF. The CDR3 DNA is TGTGCCAGCAGCCCCCTCAGGACGGTGAACACTGAAGCTTTCTTT.